This TCR beta chain was documented in a study of STAT5B mutations in CD4+ large granular lymphocyte leukemia. Sequencing used immunoSEQ multiplex PCR; TCRdb keeps in-frame clones, though not all of them. This table has some 40,000 clones, 75% to 85% appearing once. Control samples were healthy donors' buffy coats. CDR3 length: 15 residues. Germline lookup yields CDR1 ENHRY and CDR2 SYGVKD. J lost 4 bases, V lost 0 bases, and 0 bases had no gene match. The sequence derives from a human donor in good health. The sample taken for sequencing was CD4+ T cells from blood buffy coats. The chain combines TRBV10-3 with TRBJ1-6, with 7 bases identical to TRBD1. In DNA, the CDR3 is TGTGCCATCAGTGAGTCGACAGGGTATAATTCACCCCTCCACTTT. Its protein product is CAISESTGYNSPLHF.